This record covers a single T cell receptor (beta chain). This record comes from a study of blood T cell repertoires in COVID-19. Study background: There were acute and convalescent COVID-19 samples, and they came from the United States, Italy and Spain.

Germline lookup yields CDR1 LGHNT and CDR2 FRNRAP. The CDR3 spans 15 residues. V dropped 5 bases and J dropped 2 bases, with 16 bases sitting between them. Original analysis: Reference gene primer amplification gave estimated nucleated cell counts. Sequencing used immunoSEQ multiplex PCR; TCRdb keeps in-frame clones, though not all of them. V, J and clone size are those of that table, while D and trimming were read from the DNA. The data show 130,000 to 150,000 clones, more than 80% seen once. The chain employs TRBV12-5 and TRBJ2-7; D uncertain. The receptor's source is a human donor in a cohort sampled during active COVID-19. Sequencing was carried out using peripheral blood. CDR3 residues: CASGDGGKPPYEQYF. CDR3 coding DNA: TGTGCTAGTGGTGATGGCGGCAAGCCCCCCTACGAGCAGTACTTC.